The 7 T cell receptor beta chains presented below share a single source sample, sequenced in a study of beta chain features in type 1 diabetes. What was sequenced were expressed TCRB transcripts, since all of the isolated RNA had been reverse transcribed. Data came from immunoSEQ multiplex PCR; TCRdb stores just in-frame clones and leaves some out. This sample has hundreds of thousands of clones; about 14% occur once, and the top ten carry approximately 0.093%. The specimen was naive CD4+ T cells from blood. The receptor set was obtained from a man aged 18 to 29 in good health.

The CDR3 sequence: CASSLSGPANYGYTF. The CDR3 nucleotides read TGTGCCAGCAGCTTATCAGGACCTGCTAACTATGGCTACACCTTC. The V call is TRBV7-6, the J call TRBJ1-2; D unclear. The CDR3 spans 15 residues. V was trimmed by 2 bases and J by 0 bases, leaving 10 bases between them. The germline V gene has CDR1 SGHVS and CDR2 FNYEAQ.

Remarks on this clone: Germline and junction disagree at one end, which may indicate a read error. This rearrangement joins TRBV29-1 to TRBJ1-1; tentative D call: TRBD1 (6 bases). Germline CDR1 is SQVTM and CDR2 is ANQGSEA. This CDR3 has 13 residues. In DNA, the CDR3 is TGCAGCGTCGAAGAACAGGGATCCCTTGAAGCTTTCTTT. Translated: CSVEEQGSLEAFF.

This clone has only a few counts. The chain couples TRBV4-3 to TRBJ1-4; perhaps TRBD1 as D (6 bases). Deletions cut 3 bases from V and 3 bases from J, with 20 bases between. CDR1 and CDR2 from the germline V gene are LGHNA and YSLEER. The CDR3 length is 18 residues. CDR3 protein: CASSQRPDSGGANEKLFF. The CDR3 bases are TGCGCCAGCAGCCAGAGACCGGACAGTGGTGGAGCTAATGAAAAACTGTTTTTT.

This clone appeared a few times. The rearrangement joins TRBV7-3 to TRBJ2-7; no definite D call. The ends were cut back, 5 bases at V and 5 bases at J, with 13 bases in the middle. Germline V gene lookup returns CDR1 SGHTA and CDR2 FQGTGA. The CDR3 totals 13 residues. DNA of the CDR3: TGTGCCAGCAGCCCATCGGGCAATCACGAGCAGTACTTC. As protein: CASSPSGNHEQYF.

This clone was observed a few times. The chain recombines TRBV30 with TRBJ1-1; D is unresolved. There are 11 residues in the CDR3. In germline, CDR1 is GTSNPN, CDR2 SVGIG (reference sequence). V lost 0 bases and J 3 bases, leaving 2 bases between the germline ends. CDR3 in amino acids: CAWSVDTEAFF. DNA of the CDR3: TGTGCCTGGAGTGTCGACACTGAAGCTTTCTTT. Full variable domain (outside the CDR3, taken from reference TRBV30 and TRBJ1-1): SQTIHQWPATLVQPVGSPLSLECTVEGTSNPNLYWYRQAAGRGLQLLFYSVGIGQISSEVPQNLSASRPQDRQFILSSKKLLLSDSGFYLCAWSVDTEAFFGQGTRLTVV.

The V call is TRBV7-9, the J call TRBJ1-2, with a possible D match to TRBD1 (5 bases). Germline V gives CDR1 SEHNR, CDR2 FQNEAQ (reference sequence). The CDR3 spans 12 residues. Trimming removed 5 bases from V and 3 bases from J, with 7 bases in between. The CDR3 bases are TGTGCCAGCAGCAGGGACGACTATGGCTACACCTTC. As protein: CASSRDDYGYTF.

The genes are TRBV7-2 and TRBJ2-7, with TRBD2 identical over 7 bases. CDR1 and CDR2 from the germline V gene are SGHTA and FQGNSA. Germline trimming cut 1 base from V and 0 bases from J; bases unmatched to any gene: 6. This CDR3 has 16 amino acids. CDR3 DNA: TGTGCCAGCAGCTTAGGGGCCCTAGCGGCCTCCTACGAGCAGTACTTC. Translated: CASSLGALAASYEQYF. The variable domain in full, with the rest retrieved from reference TRBV7-2 and TRBJ2-7, is GAGVSQSPSNKVTEKGKDVELRCDPISGHTALYWYRQSLGQGLEFLIYFQGNSAPDKSGLPSDRFSAERTGGSVSTLTIQRTQQEDSAVYLCASSLGALAASYEQYFGPGTRLTVT.